The sequence of this TCR beta chain was determined in a study of CD8 T cells in Susac syndrome. In the study overall: Each patient with Susac syndrome, at the time of blood draw, was therapy-naive, on corticosteroids, or on intravenous immunoglobulin alone.

Random-hexamer reverse transcription was applied to roughly 0.45 to 1 ug RNA. TCRdb re-derived calls from the immunoSEQ multiplex PCR reads in MiXCR, one entry per CDR3 protein. The data contain approximately 190,000 distinct CDR3 sequences, roughly 94% of them singletons. In the case of this clonotype: Its antigen is unidentified.

Recently defined diagnostic criteria for definite or probable disease were fulfilled by Susac syndrome patients. Through negative isolation, CD4+ and CD8+ T cells were obtained, while TEMRA cells were enriched using FACS. Study outcomes and limitations: The number of Susac-specific public clones found was approximately 17 in total CD8+ repertoires and about 5 in CD8+ TEMRA repertoires.

The specimen was CD8+ T cells from PBMCs. This receptor was identified in a human donor with Susac syndrome.

CDR3 in DNA: TGTGCCAGCAGACGGAGGGGTGAAGCTTTCTTT. This encodes CASRRRGEAFF. The chain couples TRBV12-3 or TRBV12-4 to TRBJ1-1; D perhaps matches TRBD1 (5 bases). The CDR3 is made up of 11 amino acids. V gave up 6 bases and J gave up 7 bases, with 9 bases separating them.